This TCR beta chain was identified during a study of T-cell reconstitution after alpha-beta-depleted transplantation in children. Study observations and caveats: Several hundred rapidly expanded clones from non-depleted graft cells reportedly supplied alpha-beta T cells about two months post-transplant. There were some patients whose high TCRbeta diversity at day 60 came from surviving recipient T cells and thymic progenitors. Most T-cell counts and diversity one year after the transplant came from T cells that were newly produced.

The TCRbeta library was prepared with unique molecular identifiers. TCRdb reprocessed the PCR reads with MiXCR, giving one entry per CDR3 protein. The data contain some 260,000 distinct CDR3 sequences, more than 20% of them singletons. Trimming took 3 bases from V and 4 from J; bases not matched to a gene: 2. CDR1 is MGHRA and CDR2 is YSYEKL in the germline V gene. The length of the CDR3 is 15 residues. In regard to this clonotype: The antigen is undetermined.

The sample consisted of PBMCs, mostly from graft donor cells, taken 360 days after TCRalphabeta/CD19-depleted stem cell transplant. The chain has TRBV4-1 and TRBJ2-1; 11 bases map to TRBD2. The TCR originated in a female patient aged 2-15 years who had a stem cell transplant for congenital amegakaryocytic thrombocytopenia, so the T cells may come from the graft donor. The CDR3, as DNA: TGCGCCAGCAGCCAGACTAGCGGGGAGTACAATGAGCAGTTCTTC. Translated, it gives CASSQTSGEYNEQFF.